Presented here are 31 T cell receptor beta chains from one specimen sequenced in a study of monozygotic twins with inflammatory bowel disease. From the 5' RACE reads, TCRdb lists one entry per CDR3 protein and no DNA. This repertoire comprises fewer than 350,000 distinct CDR3 sequences; its ten largest clones make up approximately 2%. Sequencing input: blood. The receptors were sampled from a human donor with ulcerative colitis or Crohn's disease, or a healthy co-twin of an affected twin (not recorded which).

The rearrangement joins TRBV20-1 to TRBJ1-3; TCRdb reports TRBD1, a call that lacks DNA to check it against. The germline gives CDR1 DFQATT, CDR2 SNEGSKA (reference sequence). The CDR3 totals 13 residues. CDR3 amino acids: CSASPPSGNTIYF.

The chain recombines TRBV19 with TRBJ2-3. Germline V gives CDR1 LNHDA, CDR2 SQIVND (reference sequence). This CDR3 is 13 amino acids long. This CDR3 is CASKKGNSDTQYF.

This rearrangement joins TRBV20-1 to TRBJ2-3; TCRdb picks TRBD2, but there is no DNA to check that call. Per germline, CDR1 DFQATT and CDR2 SNEGSKA (reference sequence). The CDR3 has 15 residues. The CDR3 spells CSARLGGGGTDTQYF.

V usage is TRBV20-1 and J usage is TRBJ1-5. Germline V gene data show CDR1 as DFQATT and CDR2 as SNEGSKA (reference sequence). The CDR3 length is 13 residues. CDR3 loop: CSASLVSNQPQHF.

The V and J genes are TRBV25-1 and TRBJ1-1. The CDR3 is 15 residues long. From germline, CDR1 is MGHDK and CDR2 SYGVNS. The CDR3 sequence is CASSDIDRAGTEAFF.

This rearrangement joins TRBV6-1 to TRBJ2-1; TCRdb outputs TRBD1, but without DNA this stays unchecked. The length of the CDR3 is 14 residues. Germline V gene lookup returns CDR1 MNHNS and CDR2 SASEGT. The CDR3 protein is CASNRDRLRDEQFF.

The rearrangement links TRBV11-2 to TRBJ2-7; TCRdb indicates TRBD1, and absent DNA this call remains unverified. Germline V gene sequence: CDR1 SGHAT, CDR2 FQNNGV. This CDR3 is 14 amino acids long. CDR3 residues: CASSSGQTLYEQYF.

The chain is built from TRBV12-3 or TRBV12-4 and TRBJ2-1; TCRdb outputs TRBD2, but without DNA this stays unchecked. CDR3 size: 16 residues. The CDR3 sequence: CASSLIGGFSYNEQFF.

This chain connects TRBV19 to TRBJ2-2; TCRdb's D gene call, TRBD2, goes unchecked for lack of DNA. CDR1 LNHDA and CDR2 SQIVND come from the germline V gene (reference sequence). CDR3 length equals 17 residues. The CDR3 region is CASSISPASGGTGELFF.

This rearrangement joins TRBV4-3 to TRBJ1-1. Germline lookup yields CDR1 LGHNA and CDR2 YSLEER. CDR3 size: 15 residues. CDR3 protein: CASSRGHRSNTEAFF.

V usage is TRBV7-2 and J usage is TRBJ2-7; TCRdb lists TRBD1, though no DNA is available to test this call. This CDR3 region has 13 residues. Germline CDR1 SGHTA, CDR2 FQGNSA. CDR3 in amino acids: CASGTNSGYEQYF.

This chain connects TRBV12-3 or TRBV12-4 to TRBJ2-7; absent DNA, TCRdb's TRBD1 call cannot be checked. The CDR3 totals 14 residues. CDR3 amino acids: CASSIGGVDYEQYF.

J is TRBJ2-2 and V is TRBV7-3; the TCRdb call, TRBD2, lacks DNA for checking. The CDR3 sequence is 16 residues long. Looked up from germline, CDR1 is SGHTA and CDR2 is FQGTGA. This chain's CDR3 is CASSLVPSGPTGELFF.

This chain links TRBV20-1 with TRBJ1-5; the D call of TRBD1 rests on TCRdb alone, since no DNA is present to check it. The CDR3 spans 18 residues. Germline V lookup: CDR1 DFQATT, CDR2 SNEGSKA (reference sequence). The CDR3 region is CSARVGTASAPTNQPQHF.

The rearrangement joins TRBV9 to TRBJ2-1; the TRBD2 assignment by TCRdb is unverifiable without DNA. The CDR3 loop spans 15 amino acids. The V gene's germline CDR1 is SGDLS and CDR2 YYNGEE. The CDR3 sequence is CASSVVGGRVNEQFF. The complete variable domain, with remaining parts taken from reference TRBV9 and TRBJ2-1, reads DSGVTQTPKHLITATGQRVTLRCSPRSGDLSVYWYQQSLDQGLQFLIQYYNGEERAKGNILERFSAQQFPDLHSELNLSSLELGDSALYFCASSVVGGRVNEQFFGPGTRLTVL.

V and J are TRBV5-4 and TRBJ2-1; the D call of TRBD1 rests on TCRdb alone, since no DNA is present to check it. CDR1 is SGHNT and CDR2 is YYREEE in the germline V gene (reference sequence). CDR3 length: 16 residues. This CDR3 is CASSDDRGPFYNEQFF.

V and J are TRBV28 and TRBJ2-6; TCRdb proposes TRBD2, but this gene call is untestable without DNA. The length of the CDR3 is 16 residues. CDR1 is MDHEN, CDR2 SYDVKM, per germline. CDR3 protein: CASSLLGVGGANVLTF.

CDR3 amino acids: CASSLKPDTQYF. The rearrangement joins TRBV2 to TRBJ2-3. The CDR3 contains 12 residues. Germline V CDR1 and CDR2: SNHLY, FYNNEI.

This sequence joins TRBV20-1 and TRBJ2-1; checking the TCRdb D call of TRBD1 is not possible without DNA. The CDR3 contains 13 residues. Germline CDR1 and CDR2: DFQATT and SNEGSKA (reference sequence). Here the CDR3 reads CSREGQGYNEQFF.

The genes are TRBV10-3 and TRBJ2-5; lacking DNA, the TRBD1 call made by TCRdb goes unchecked. This CDR3 has 14 amino acids. From germline, CDR1 is ENHRY and CDR2 SYGVKD. The CDR3 sequence is CATCPGTPRETQYF.

This sequence joins TRBV18 and TRBJ2-3. The CDR3 consists of 15 residues. Germline-derived CDR1 and CDR2 are KGHSH and LQKENI. The CDR3 region is CASSPPGRVKDTQYF.

The gene calls are TRBV20-1 and TRBJ1-5; no DNA is available, so the TRBD1 call from TCRdb remains unchecked. The CDR3 totals 15 residues. Germline lookup yields CDR1 DFQATT and CDR2 SNEGSKA (reference sequence). The CDR3 protein is CSARSGTATNQPQHF.

The V call is TRBV28, the J call TRBJ1-6. CDR1 is MDHEN and CDR2 is SYDVKM in the germline V gene. This CDR3 contains 15 residues. The CDR3 protein is CASRGGTLRSSPLHF.

The CDR3 sequence: CATRRASGKNIQYF. The genes are TRBV27 and TRBJ2-4; the D call from TCRdb, TRBD2, cannot be confirmed without DNA. In germline, CDR1 is MNHEY, CDR2 SMNVEV (reference sequence). The CDR3 has 14 amino acids.

The chain carries TRBV5-1 and TRBJ2-7; TCRdb picks TRBD2, but there is no DNA to check that call. Germline assignment: CDR1 SGHRS and CDR2 YFSETQ. This CDR3 comprises 14 residues. The CDR3 is CASSRDSSSYEQYF.

The chain joins TRBV20-1 to TRBJ2-1; TCRdb lists TRBD2, though no DNA is available to test this call. Germline assignment: CDR1 DFQATT and CDR2 SNEGSKA (reference sequence). The CDR3 has 13 amino acids. This CDR3 reads CSADSGRATEQFF.

The chain combines TRBV20-1 with TRBJ1-4. The length of the CDR3 is 15 residues. Germline CDR1 reads DFQATT; CDR2 reads SNEGSKA (reference sequence). The CDR3 loop reads CSARGYTLPNEKLFF.

V usage is TRBV2 and J usage is TRBJ2-6. CDR3 length: 13 residues. Germline V CDR1 and CDR2: SNHLY, FYNNEI. This CDR3 reads CASRFTGANVLTF.

The gene calls are TRBV6-1 and TRBJ1-2; TCRdb outputs TRBD1, but without DNA this stays unchecked. There are 15 residues in the CDR3. Germline CDR1 is MNHNS and CDR2 is SASEGT. The CDR3 loop is CASSDGARYEAGYTF.

V gene TRBV20-1 combines with J gene TRBJ2-2; TCRdb picks TRBD1, but there is no DNA to check that call. Germline lookup yields CDR1 DFQATT and CDR2 SNEGSKA (reference sequence). This CDR3 comprises 16 residues. This chain's CDR3 is CSARDPGRGGTGELFF.

The chain combines TRBV28 with TRBJ2-3; TCRdb names TRBD1, which stays unverified in the absence of DNA. This CDR3 has 13 amino acids. The germline V gene has CDR1 MDHEN and CDR2 SYDVKM. CDR3 in amino acids: CASSYPQEATQYF.